The rows below give T cell receptor beta chains drawn from one sample of a study of beta chain features in type 1 diabetes. TCRdb's copy holds only in-frame clones and misses some; the assay was immunoSEQ multiplex PCR. Found here are 600,000 to 700,000 clones, over 10% of them singletons; the top ten hold more than 0.095%. Sequenced: naive CD4+ T cells from blood. Every receptor here comes from a man younger than 45 with type 1 diabetes. The CDR3 runs from the conserved cysteine through the conserved F or W. A D gene is named only where the DNA matches it firmly. Some rows mark clone size as missing; the rest say once, few, many or name a class of expanded clone.

d_call: -
v_call: TRBV2
clone_size: -
j_call: TRBJ1-1
cdr3_nt: TGTGCCAGCAGTCAAGCATCATCCGGGGTGGGTGAAGCTTTCTTT
cdr3_aa: CASSQASSGVGEAFF

d_call: -
v_call: TRBV29-1
clone_size: -
j_call: TRBJ1-1
cdr3_nt: TGCAGCGTGGCAGGGAAGATGAACACTGAAGCTTTCTTT
cdr3_aa: CSVAGKMNTEAFF

d_call: -
v_call: TRBV9
clone_size: -
j_call: TRBJ1-1
cdr3_nt: TGTGCCAGCAGCGTTGACGGGGACACTGAAGCTTTCTTT
cdr3_aa: CASSVDGDTEAFF

d_call: -
v_call: TRBV6-5
clone_size: few
j_call: TRBJ1-2
cdr3_nt: TGTGCCAGCAGTCGGGACGGCGGCTACACCTTC
cdr3_aa: CASSRDGGYTF

d_call: -
v_call: TRBV20-1
clone_size: few
j_call: TRBJ2-3
cdr3_nt: TGCAGTGCTAGGGGGCCGGATACGCAGTATTTT
cdr3_aa: CSARGPDTQYF

d_call: TRBD1
v_call: TRBV11-2
clone_size: many
j_call: TRBJ2-7
cdr3_nt: TGTGCCAGCAGCCCCAGTAGGGACAGGTCGGCCGAGCAGTACTTC
cdr3_aa: CASSPSRDRSAEQYF

d_call: TRBD1
v_call: TRBV25-1
clone_size: -
j_call: TRBJ1-2
cdr3_nt: TGTGCCAGCAATGAGGGGGCCTATGGCTACACCTTC
cdr3_aa: CASNEGAYGYTF

d_call: -
v_call: TRBV4-3
clone_size: few
j_call: TRBJ2-3
cdr3_nt: TGCGCCAGCAGCCAAGATCAGCGCACAGATACGCAGTATTTT
cdr3_aa: CASSQDQRTDTQYF

d_call: -
v_call: TRBV18
clone_size: few
j_call: TRBJ2-3
cdr3_nt: TGTGCCAGCCTCCCGCTACTCGGGGATACGCAGTATTTT
cdr3_aa: CASLPLLGDTQYF

d_call: TRBD1
v_call: TRBV15
clone_size: -
j_call: TRBJ2-2
cdr3_nt: TGTGCCACCAGCACACCGACAGGGAAGAGAGCCGGGGAGCTGTTTTTT
cdr3_aa: CATSTPTGKRAGELFF

d_call: TRBD2
v_call: TRBV15
clone_size: once
j_call: TRBJ2-1
cdr3_nt: TGTGCCACCAGCACACGACTAGCGGGGGGTTACAATGAGCAGTTCTTC
cdr3_aa: CATSTRLAGGYNEQFF

d_call: TRBD1
v_call: TRBV25-1
clone_size: few
j_call: TRBJ2-1
cdr3_nt: TGTGCCAGCAGGGGGGACAGGGGGGTGTTCTTC
cdr3_aa: CASRGDRGVFF

d_call: -
v_call: TRBV19
clone_size: -
j_call: TRBJ2-3
cdr3_nt: TGTGCCAGTAGTGGGGAGGGGGGAGATACGCAGTATTTT
cdr3_aa: CASSGEGGDTQYF

d_call: -
v_call: TRBV6-5
clone_size: -
j_call: TRBJ1-2
cdr3_nt: TGTGCCAGCAGTTACTCCCCAACAGGGTCTGGTGGCTACACCTTC
cdr3_aa: CASSYSPTGSGGYTF

d_call: -
v_call: TRBV11-2
clone_size: -
j_call: TRBJ1-2
cdr3_nt: TGTGCCAGCAGCTTAGTTCCGGCACTCTATGGCTACACCTTC
cdr3_aa: CASSLVPALYGYTF

d_call: TRBD1
v_call: TRBV9
clone_size: -
j_call: TRBJ2-2
cdr3_nt: TGTGCCAGCAGCTCACCACAGGGGGTAACCGGGGAGCTGTTTTTT
cdr3_aa: CASSSPQGVTGELFF

d_call: -
v_call: TRBV7-2
clone_size: -
j_call: TRBJ2-7
cdr3_nt: TGTGCCAGCGCCAGGGGTCGATCCTACGAGCAGTACTTC
cdr3_aa: CASARGRSYEQYF

d_call: -
v_call: TRBV6-5
clone_size: -
j_call: TRBJ2-5
cdr3_nt: TGTGCCAGCTCGAGGGGGGGCGGCGAGACCCAGTACTTC
cdr3_aa: CASSRGGGETQYF

d_call: -
v_call: TRBV7-2
clone_size: -
j_call: TRBJ2-1
cdr3_nt: TGTGCCAGCACGCCGACATCCTCCTACAATGAGCAGTTCTTC
cdr3_aa: CASTPTSSYNEQFF

d_call: -
v_call: TRBV5-1
clone_size: -
j_call: TRBJ2-6
cdr3_nt: TGCGCCAGCAGCCCCACCCTGTCGGGAGCTGGGGCCAACGTCCTGACTTTC
cdr3_aa: CASSPTLSGAGANVLTF

d_call: TRBD2
v_call: TRBV11-2
clone_size: -
j_call: TRBJ2-3
cdr3_nt: TGTGCCAGCAGCCTCTGGACTAGCGGGGGGGCAGATACGCAGTATTTT
cdr3_aa: CASSLWTSGGADTQYF

d_call: -
v_call: TRBV7-2
clone_size: -
j_call: TRBJ1-6
cdr3_nt: TGTGCCAGCAGTCAAACTGGTAACGCGAACCAGCACTTT
cdr3_aa: CASSQTGNANQHF

d_call: -
v_call: TRBV21-1
clone_size: -
j_call: TRBJ2-7
cdr3_nt: TGTGCCAGCACCAAAACGGAACAGGACTACGAGCAGTACTTC
cdr3_aa: CASTKTEQDYEQYF

d_call: TRBD1
v_call: TRBV28
clone_size: many
j_call: TRBJ2-4
cdr3_nt: TGTGCCAGCCGGACAGGGATATCAAAGGACATTCAGTACTTC
cdr3_aa: CASRTGISKDIQYF

d_call: -
v_call: TRBV9
clone_size: few
j_call: TRBJ2-3
cdr3_nt: TGTGCCAGCAGCGTTGGCTTCACAGATACGCAGTATTTT
cdr3_aa: CASSVGFTDTQYF

d_call: TRBD1
v_call: TRBV2
clone_size: few
j_call: TRBJ1-5
cdr3_nt: TGTGCCAGCACCACGTCAGGGGGCAGGCAGCCCCAGCATTTT
cdr3_aa: CASTTSGGRQPQHF

d_call: TRBD2
v_call: TRBV27
clone_size: few
j_call: TRBJ2-3
cdr3_nt: TGTGCCAGCCGACTAGCGGGGGGAGCCGGAGATACGCAGTATTTT
cdr3_aa: CASRLAGGAGDTQYF

d_call: -
v_call: TRBV18
clone_size: -
j_call: TRBJ1-1
cdr3_nt: TGTGCCAGCTCACCACTGGGCGACACTGAAGCTTTCTTT
cdr3_aa: CASSPLGDTEAFF

d_call: TRBD1
v_call: TRBV11-2
clone_size: -
j_call: TRBJ2-6
cdr3_nt: TGTGCCAGCAGCTTAGATCGGGGCAGGGGGCGTGCCAACGTCCTGACTTTC
cdr3_aa: CASSLDRGRGRANVLTF

d_call: -
v_call: TRBV7-9
clone_size: few
j_call: TRBJ1-6
cdr3_nt: TGTGCCAGCAGCCCCGTCGGGAGATCACCCCTCCACTTT
cdr3_aa: CASSPVGRSPLHF